This TCR beta chain is drawn from a study of shared clonotypes between healthy human individuals. Study-wide context: Serving as donors were a couple of women and a few men, whose ages spanned 18 to 49.

TCRdb keeps only in-frame clones here, not all; method: immunoSEQ multiplex PCR. The table has around 2.5 million clones, 80% to 95% seen once. Germline CDR1 reads ENHRY; CDR2 reads SYGVKD. This CDR3 contains 17 residues. The ends were cut back, 3 bases at V and 0 bases at J, with 18 bases in the middle. The sequencing input was naive CD4+ T cells from PBMCs. As to subset: CD45RA+ positively selected. The chain uses TRBV10-3 and TRBJ2-7, with D perhaps TRBD2 (6 bases). The receptor was isolated from a man aged 18 to 30 in good health. Some clones in this sample may be carry-over from other donors' samples. The CDR3 region is CAISDRVLAGSSYEQYF. Written as DNA, the CDR3 is TGTGCCATCAGTGACAGGGTTCTGGCGGGGAGCTCCTACGAGCAGTACTTC.